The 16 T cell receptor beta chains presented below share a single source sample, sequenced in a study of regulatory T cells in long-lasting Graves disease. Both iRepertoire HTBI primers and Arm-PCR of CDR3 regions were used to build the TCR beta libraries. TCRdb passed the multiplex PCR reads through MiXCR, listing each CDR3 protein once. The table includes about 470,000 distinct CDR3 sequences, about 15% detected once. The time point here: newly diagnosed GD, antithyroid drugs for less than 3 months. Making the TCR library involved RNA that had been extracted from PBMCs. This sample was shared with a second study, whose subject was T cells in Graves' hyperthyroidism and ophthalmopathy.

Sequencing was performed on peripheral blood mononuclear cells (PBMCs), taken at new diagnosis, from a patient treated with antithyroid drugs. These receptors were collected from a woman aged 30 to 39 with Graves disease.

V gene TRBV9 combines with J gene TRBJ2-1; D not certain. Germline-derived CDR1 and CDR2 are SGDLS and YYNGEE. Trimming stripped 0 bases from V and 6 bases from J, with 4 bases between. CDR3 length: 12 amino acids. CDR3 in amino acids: CASSVGSNEQFF. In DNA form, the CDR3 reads TGTGCCAGCAGCGTAGGTAGCAATGAGCAGTTCTTC.

CDR3 region: CASSGTIGPNTEAFF. The CDR3 DNA sequence: TGTGCCAGTAGTGGCACGATAGGCCCTAACACTGAAGCTTTCTTT. This rearrangement joins TRBV19 to TRBJ1-1; no clear D gene. This CDR3 comprises 15 residues. Germline CDR1 is LNHDA and CDR2 is SQIVND (reference sequence). Between the trimmed V and J ends, which lost 5 bases and 2 bases, there was a span of 15 bases.

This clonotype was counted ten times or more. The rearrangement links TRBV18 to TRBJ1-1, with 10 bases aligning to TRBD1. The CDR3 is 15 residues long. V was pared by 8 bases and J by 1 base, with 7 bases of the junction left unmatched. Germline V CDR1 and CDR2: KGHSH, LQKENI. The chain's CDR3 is CASSLGTGENTEAFF. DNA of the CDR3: TGTGCCAGCAGCCTAGGGACAGGGGAGAACACTGAAGCTTTCTTT.

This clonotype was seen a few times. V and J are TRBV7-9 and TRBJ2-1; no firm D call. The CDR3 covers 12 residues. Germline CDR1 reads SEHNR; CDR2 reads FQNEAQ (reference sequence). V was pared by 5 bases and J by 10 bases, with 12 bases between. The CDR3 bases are TGTGCCAGCAGCCCGGACCTTTGGGAGCAGTTCTTC. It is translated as CASSPDLWEQFF.

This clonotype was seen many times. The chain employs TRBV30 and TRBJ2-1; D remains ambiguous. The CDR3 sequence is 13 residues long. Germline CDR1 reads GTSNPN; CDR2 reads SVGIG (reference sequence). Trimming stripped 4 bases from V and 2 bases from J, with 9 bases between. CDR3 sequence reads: CAWTGNPYNEQFF. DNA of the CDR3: TGTGCCTGGACCGGCAACCCCTACAATGAGCAGTTCTTC.

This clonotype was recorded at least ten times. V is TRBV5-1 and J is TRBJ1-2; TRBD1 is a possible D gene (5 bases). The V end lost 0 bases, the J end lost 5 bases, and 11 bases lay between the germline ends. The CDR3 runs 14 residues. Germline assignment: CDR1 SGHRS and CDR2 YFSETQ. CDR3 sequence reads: CASSLVGTEYGYTF. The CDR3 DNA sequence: TGCGCCAGCAGCTTGGTAGGGACGGAATATGGCTACACCTTC. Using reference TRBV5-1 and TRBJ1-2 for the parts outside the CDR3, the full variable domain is KAGVTQTPRYLIKTRGQQVTLSCSPISGHRSVSWYQQTPGQGLQFLFEYFSETQRNKGNFPGRFSGRQFSNSRSEMNVSTLELGDSALYLCASSLVGTEYGYTFGSGTRLTVV.

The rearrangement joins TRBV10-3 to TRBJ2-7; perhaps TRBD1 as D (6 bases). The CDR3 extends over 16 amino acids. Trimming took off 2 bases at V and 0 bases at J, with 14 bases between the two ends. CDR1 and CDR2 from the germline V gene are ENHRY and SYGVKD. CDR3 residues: CAISEATGLSSYEQYF. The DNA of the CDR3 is TGTGCCATCAGTGAGGCGACAGGTTTAAGCTCCTACGAGCAGTACTTC.

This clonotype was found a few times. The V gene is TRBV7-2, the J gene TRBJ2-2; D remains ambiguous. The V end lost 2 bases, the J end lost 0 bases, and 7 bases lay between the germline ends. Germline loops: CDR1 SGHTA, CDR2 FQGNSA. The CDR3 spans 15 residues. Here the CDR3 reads CASSLITANTGELFF. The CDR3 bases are TGTGCCAGCAGCTTAATTACAGCGAACACCGGGGAGCTGTTTTTT.

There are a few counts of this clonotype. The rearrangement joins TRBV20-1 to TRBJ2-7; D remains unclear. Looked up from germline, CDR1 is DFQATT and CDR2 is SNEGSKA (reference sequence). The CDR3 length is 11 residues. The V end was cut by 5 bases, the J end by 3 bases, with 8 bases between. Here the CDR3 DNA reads TGCAGTGCTTACAACAGCTACGAGCAGTACTTC. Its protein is CSAYNSYEQYF.

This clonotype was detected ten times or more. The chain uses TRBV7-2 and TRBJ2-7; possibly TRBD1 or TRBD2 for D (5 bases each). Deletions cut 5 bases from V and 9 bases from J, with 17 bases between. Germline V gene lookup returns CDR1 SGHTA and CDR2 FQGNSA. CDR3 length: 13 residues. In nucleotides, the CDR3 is TGTGCCAGCAGCCGGACGGATAGGGACGCGCAGTACTTC. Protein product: CASSRTDRDAQYF.

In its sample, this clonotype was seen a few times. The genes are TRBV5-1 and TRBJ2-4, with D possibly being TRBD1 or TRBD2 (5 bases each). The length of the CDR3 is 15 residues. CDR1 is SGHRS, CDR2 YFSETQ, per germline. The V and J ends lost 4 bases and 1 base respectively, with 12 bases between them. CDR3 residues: CASSPSRDAKNIQYF. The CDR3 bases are TGCGCCAGCAGCCCAAGCCGGGACGCCAAAAACATTCAGTACTTC.

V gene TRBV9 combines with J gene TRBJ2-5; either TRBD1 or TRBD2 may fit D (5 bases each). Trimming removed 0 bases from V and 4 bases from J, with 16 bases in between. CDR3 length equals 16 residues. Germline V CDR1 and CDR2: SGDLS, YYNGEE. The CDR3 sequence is CASSVAVRGERETQYF. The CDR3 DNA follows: TGTGCCAGCAGCGTAGCTGTTAGGGGAGAAAGAGAGACCCAGTACTTC.

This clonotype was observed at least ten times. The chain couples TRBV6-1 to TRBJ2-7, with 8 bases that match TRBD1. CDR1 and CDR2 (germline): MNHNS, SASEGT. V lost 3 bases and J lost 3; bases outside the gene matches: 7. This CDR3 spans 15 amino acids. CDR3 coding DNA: TGTGCCAGCAGTGACGACAGGGGACGGGGCTACGAGCAGTACTTC. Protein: CASSDDRGRGYEQYF.

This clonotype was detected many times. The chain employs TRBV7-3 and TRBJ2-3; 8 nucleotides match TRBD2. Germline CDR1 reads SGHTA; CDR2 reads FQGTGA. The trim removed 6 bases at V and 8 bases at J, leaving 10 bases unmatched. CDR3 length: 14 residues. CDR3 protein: CASSSAGDRGTQYF. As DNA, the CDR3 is TGTGCCAGCAGTTCAGCGGGAGATAGGGGTACGCAGTATTTT.

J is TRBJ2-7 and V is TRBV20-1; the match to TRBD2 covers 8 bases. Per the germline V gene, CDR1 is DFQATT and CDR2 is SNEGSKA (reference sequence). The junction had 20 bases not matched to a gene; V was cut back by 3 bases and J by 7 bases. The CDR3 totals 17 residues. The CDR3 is CSASGGEDGGRPGEQYF. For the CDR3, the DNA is TGCAGTGCTAGCGGGGGGGAGGATGGCGGGAGACCTGGGGAGCAGTACTTC.

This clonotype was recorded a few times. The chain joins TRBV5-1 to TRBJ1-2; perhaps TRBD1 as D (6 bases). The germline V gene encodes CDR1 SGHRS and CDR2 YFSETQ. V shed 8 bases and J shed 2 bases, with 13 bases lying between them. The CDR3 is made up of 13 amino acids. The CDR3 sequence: CASGDRWNYGYTF. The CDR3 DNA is TGCGCCAGTGGCGACAGGTGGAACTATGGCTACACCTTC.